This T cell receptor (beta chain) comes out of a study of vaccination effects on CD4 cells after COVID-19. Following culture for under 12 days, CD4+ T cells were isolated. It was two doses of either the BNT162b2 or mRNA-1273 vaccine that participants received. Sequencing used immunoSEQ multiplex PCR; TCRdb keeps in-frame clones, though not all of them. The data hold tens of thousands of clones, with roughly 74% observed a single time. The CDR3 contains 15 residues. Trimming left V 6 bases short and J 0 bases short, with 14 bases between. CDR1 is LGHNT, CDR2 FRNRAP, per germline. A remark on this clone: What it binds is unknown.

The clonotype originates from a human donor who received a COVID-19 vaccine. Here the sequenced sample was CD4+ T cells from PBMCs cultured without peptide, taken after COVID-19 vaccination. J is TRBJ1-2 and V is TRBV12-5, with D perhaps TRBD1 (5 bases). The DNA for the CDR3 is TGTGCTAGTGGCAGACCCGGGACGGCTAACTATGGCTACACCTTC. Protein product: CASGRPGTANYGYTF.